A selection of T cell receptor beta chains follows, all from one sample in a study of blood T cell repertoires in COVID-19. Sequencing was performed with immunoSEQ multiplex PCR; in TCRdb, only in-frame clones are kept and a portion is missing. The sample has around 330,000 clones, more than 70% seen once; the top ten hold 1.5% to 2%. The sample taken for sequencing was peripheral blood. These receptors were collected from a woman aged 25 to 39 with COVID-19, enrolled during active disease. CDR3s include the opening cysteine and the closing phenylalanine or tryptophan. D genes are given only for firm matches. Not every row has a clone size; where given, it reads once, few, many or a size class.

DNA: TGTGCCAGCAGCTTGGCAGGGGCGCCCCTCTATGGCTACACCTTC
CDR3: CASSLAGAPLYGYTF
V: TRBV5-8
D: .
size: .
length: 15
J: TRBJ1-2

DNA: TGTGCCAGTAGTATAGGCCAGGGCTATGAGCAGTTCTTC
CDR3: CASSIGQGYEQFF
V: TRBV19
D: .
size: .
length: 13
J: TRBJ2-1

DNA: TGTGCCAGCAGCTTAGCAGAGGTGGCTAATGAAAAACTGTTTTTT
CDR3: CASSLAEVANEKLFF
V: TRBV7-9
D: .
size: .
length: 15
J: TRBJ1-4

DNA: TGCAGTGCTAGGGGAGGGGGCTACACCTTC
CDR3: CSARGGGYTF
V: TRBV20-1
D: .
size: .
length: 10
J: TRBJ1-2

DNA: TGTGCCAGCAGCGCTATGTCGGGCACCGGGGAGCTGTTTTTT
CDR3: CASSAMSGTGELFF
V: TRBV9
D: .
size: .
length: 14
J: TRBJ2-2

DNA: TGTGCCAGCAGCGTCTCAGGGGGGGAGACCCAGTACTTC
CDR3: CASSVSGGETQYF
V: TRBV7-2
D: .
size: once
length: 13
J: TRBJ2-5

DNA: TGTGCCAGCAGCCGACAGGGTAGGGAAAACACCATATATTTT
CDR3: CASSRQGRENTIYF
V: TRBV3-1/TRBV3-2
D: TRBD1
size: .
length: 14
J: TRBJ1-3

DNA: TGTGCCAGCAGTCTCCGCCCGGGGTTTGGGTCAGATACGCAGTATTTT
CDR3: CASSLRPGFGSDTQYF
V: TRBV27
D: .
size: .
length: 16
J: TRBJ2-3

DNA: TGTGCCAGCAGCGTAGGAGGGCGGGGGAGCTCCTACAATGAGCAGTTCTTC
CDR3: CASSVGGRGSSYNEQFF
V: TRBV9
D: TRBD2
size: .
length: 17
J: TRBJ2-1

DNA: TGTGCCAGCAGTTACGCTATGGGGGCCGACACTGAAGCTTTCTTT
CDR3: CASSYAMGADTEAFF
V: TRBV6-5
D: .
size: .
length: 15
J: TRBJ1-1

DNA: TGTGCCAGCAGCCACCAGGGGGTGGGCTACACCTTC
CDR3: CASSHQGVGYTF
V: TRBV7-9
D: TRBD1
size: .
length: 12
J: TRBJ1-2

DNA: TGTGCCTCCCAGCCGCCAGGGAAAACTGAAGCTTTCTTT
CDR3: CASQPPGKTEAFF
V: TRBV10-3
D: .
size: .
length: 13
J: TRBJ1-1

DNA: TGTGCCAGCAGCGTCCTGACTAGCGGCGGGGAGCTGTTTTTT
CDR3: CASSVLTSGGELFF
V: TRBV9
D: TRBD2
size: once
length: 14
J: TRBJ2-2

DNA: TGCGCCAGCAGCCGCGACAGGAGCTCCCCAGGCTATGAGCAGTTCTTC
CDR3: CASSRDRSSPGYEQFF
V: TRBV5-1
D: .
size: .
length: 16
J: TRBJ2-1

DNA: TGTGCCAGTGGGGACGGGGAGGCCAGTAGGAGCAATCAGCCCCAGCATTTT
CDR3: CASGDGEASRSNQPQHF
V: TRBV6-7
D: .
size: .
length: 17
J: TRBJ1-5

DNA: TGTGCCAGCAGTTTCCAGGGCTACTCACCCCTCCACTTT
CDR3: CASSFQGYSPLHF
V: TRBV27
D: .
size: few
length: 13
J: TRBJ1-6

DNA: TGCGCCAGCAGGCTCCCGAGCGACGACAACACCGGGGAGCTGTTTTTT
CDR3: CASRLPSDDNTGELFF
V: TRBV5-1
D: .
size: .
length: 16
J: TRBJ2-2

DNA: TGTGCCAGCAGCTTAGATTCCCCTGGAGTCTCTGGAAACACCATATATTTT
CDR3: CASSLDSPGVSGNTIYF
V: TRBV11-3
D: .
size: .
length: 17
J: TRBJ1-3

DNA: TGTGCCAGCACGCTACCGCCTGGCTATGGCTACACCTTC
CDR3: CASTLPPGYGYTF
V: TRBV12-3/TRBV12-4
D: .
size: .
length: 13
J: TRBJ1-2

DNA: TGTGCCAGCAGCCTAAGACAGCCCGTGGGCACTGAAGCTTTCTTT
CDR3: CASSLRQPVGTEAFF
V: TRBV27
D: .
size: many
length: 15
J: TRBJ1-1

DNA: TGTGCCTGCGGACCCGGACAGGGCCCCTATGGCTACACCTTC
CDR3: CACGPGQGPYGYTF
V: TRBV5-8
D: TRBD1
size: .
length: 14
J: TRBJ1-2

DNA: TGTGCCAGCCACTACACCGGGGAGCTGTTTTTT
CDR3: CASHYTGELFF
V: TRBV25-1
D: .
size: .
length: 11
J: TRBJ2-2

DNA: TGTGCCAGCAGTCAGAGCTCTGGAAACACCATATATTTT
CDR3: CASSQSSGNTIYF
V: TRBV6-6
D: .
size: once
length: 13
J: TRBJ1-3

DNA: TGTGCCAGCAGCTTGGTGGGAGAAGAGACCCAGTACTTC
CDR3: CASSLVGEETQYF
V: TRBV5-4
D: .
size: .
length: 13
J: TRBJ2-5

DNA: TGTGCCAGCTCACCACCTTTGGGACAGTCGACCGGGGAGCTGTTTTTT
CDR3: CASSPPLGQSTGELFF
V: TRBV18
D: TRBD1
size: .
length: 16
J: TRBJ2-2

DNA: TGTGCCAGCAGTTCAGGGGGCCGTCAGCCCCAGCATTTT
CDR3: CASSSGGRQPQHF
V: TRBV6-5
D: TRBD1
size: .
length: 13
J: TRBJ1-5